A selection of T cell receptor beta chains follows, all from one sample in a study of CD8+CD57+ T cells in acquired aplastic anemia. MiXCR was run by TCRdb on the reads, yielding one entry per CDR3 protein. The sample lists 90,000 to 130,000 distinct CDR3 sequences, approximately 49% occurring once. The sequenced sample was sorted CD4+, CD8+, or CD8+CD57+ T cells (not recorded which) from PBMCs. The receptors originated from a human donor in good health, serving as a control. CDR3s include the opening cysteine and the closing phenylalanine or tryptophan. A D gene is named only where the DNA matches it firmly. Not all rows give a size; the values are once, few, many and, for expanded clones, a class.

-	TRBV27	-	TRBJ1-2	TGTGCCAGCAGAATACAGGTTAAGATCCATTCTTATGGCTACACCTTC	CASRIQVKIHSYGYTF
-	TRBV19	-	TRBJ1-2	TGTGCCAGTAGTCCTCGGGAGGGCCCCTATGGCTACACCTTC	CASSPREGPYGYTF
many	TRBV6-5	-	TRBJ2-7	TGTGCCAGCAGTTTGACTCAAGGACCACCCTACGAGCAGTACTTC	CASSLTQGPPYEQYF
-	TRBV24-1	-	TRBJ2-3	TGTGCCACCAGTGCCAGGGCATCAAGCACAGATACGCAGTATTTT	CATSARASSTDTQYF
-	TRBV20-1	-	TRBJ1-6	TGCAGTGCCAGGAGGATGGGGTATTCACCCCTCCACTTT	CSARRMGYSPLHF
few	TRBV7-6	-	TRBJ2-1	TGTGCCAGCAGCTTAGCCGTCTACAATGAGCAGTTCTTC	CASSLAVYNEQFF
-	TRBV5-1	TRBD2	TRBJ2-1	TGCGCCAGCAGCTGGACTAGCGGGGCCTACAATGAGCAGTTCTTC	CASSWTSGAYNEQFF
-	TRBV24-1	TRBD2	TRBJ2-3	TGTGCCACCAGTGATAGCGGGGGTCACCTCGATACGCAGTATTTT	CATSDSGGHLDTQYF
-	TRBV25-1	-	TRBJ1-2	TGTGCCAGCAGTGAAGCCAGACAATACTATGGCTACACCTTC	CASSEARQYYGYTF
-	TRBV10-3	-	TRBJ2-2	TGTGCCATCACCACAGGAACGAACACCGGGGAGCTGTTTTTT	CAITTGTNTGELFF
many	TRBV9	-	TRBJ1-1	TGTGCCAGCAGCGTAGGTTGGAGCACTGAAGCTTTCTTT	CASSVGWSTEAFF
-	TRBV10-3	TRBD2	TRBJ2-1	TGTGCCATCAGTGCACTAGCGGGGCGGGACAATGAGCAGTTCTTC	CAISALAGRDNEQFF
many	TRBV7-7	-	TRBJ1-1	TGTGCCAGCAAACGGACAGTAAGTGCGACTGAAGCTTTCTTT	CASKRTVSATEAFF
-	TRBV7-8	TRBD1	TRBJ2-2	TGTGCCAGCAGGGACAGGTCTACCGGGGAGCTGCTTTTT	CASRDRSTGELLF
-	TRBV10-3	TRBD1	TRBJ2-2	TGTGCCATCAGGGGGACAGGGGGCAACACCGGGGAGCTGTTTTTT	CAIRGTGGNTGELFF
-	TRBV7-2	-	TRBJ2-5	TGTGCCAGCAGCTTAGGGGGTGAAAGGACCCAGTACTTC	CASSLGGERTQYF
-	TRBV2	TRBD1	TRBJ1-4	TGTGCCAGCAGTGAAGGACAGGGGGCCGGAGAAAAACTGTTTTTT	CASSEGQGAGEKLFF
-	TRBV5-4	TRBD2	TRBJ2-2	TGTGCCAGCAGCTTCGTGACTAGCGGGAGGGCCACCGGGGAGCTGTTTTTT	CASSFVTSGRATGELFF
once	TRBV2	-	TRBJ2-3	TGTGCCAGCATGTATACCAAGGAGACACGGCCGCAGTATTTT	CASMYTKETRPQYF
many	TRBV27	-	TRBJ1-1	TGTGCCAGCAGTTTAAGGCCCGCGAACACTGAAGCTTTCTTT	CASSLRPANTEAFF
many	TRBV12-3/TRBV12-4	-	TRBJ2-3	TGTGCCAGCAGACCCCCAGCGCGTGTCACAGATACGCAGTATTTT	CASRPPARVTDTQYF
-	TRBV9	TRBD1	TRBJ1-2	TGTGCCAGCAGCGTAGATGAAGGGGGCGCCTATGGCTACACCTTC	CASSVDEGGAYGYTF
-	TRBV5-1	-	TRBJ1-5	TGCGCCAGCAGCTTGGACGGGTTATACAACAATCAGCCCCAGCATTTT	CASSLDGLYNNQPQHF
-	TRBV25-1	-	TRBJ2-7	TGTGCCAGCAGTGGGGGGGGCAGGGGGAGGCCCTACGAGCAGTACTTC	CASSGGGRGRPYEQYF
-	TRBV25-1	-	TRBJ2-5	TGTGCCAGCAGCCGGATCCGAATGGGGGAGACCCAGTACTTC	CASSRIRMGETQYF
-	TRBV19	TRBD2	TRBJ2-7	TGTGCCAGTAGTAGGAGCGGGAGGTCGGGCGAGCAGTACTTC	CASSRSGRSGEQYF
-	TRBV10-3	-	TRBJ1-5	TGTGCCATCAGTGAGCCGGGCAATCAGCCCCAGCATTTT	CAISEPGNQPQHF
once	TRBV5-3	-	TRBJ2-7	TGTGCCAGCAGTCCAACGCTCTACGAGCAGTACTTC	CASSPTLYEQYF